These T cell receptor beta chains were read from a single sample in a study of blood T cell repertoires in COVID-19. TCRdb's table, derived via immunoSEQ multiplex PCR, lists solely in-frame clones and lacks some. This sample has 170,000 or so clones; around four fifths occur once, and the top ten carry around 7%. Sequenced input: peripheral blood. These TCRs come from a woman in her 40s with COVID-19, enrolled during active disease. The CDR3 runs from the conserved cysteine through the conserved F or W. A D gene is named only where the DNA matches it firmly. Some rows have no size entry. The others give once, few or many, or a class for an expanded clone.

>NA|TRBV19|NA|TRBJ1-1
CASSMLGNTEAFF
TGTGCCAGTAGTATGCTGGGCAACACTGAAGCTTTCTTT
>NA|TRBV28|NA|TRBJ1-3
CASSDNDRRSGNTIYF
TGTGCCAGCAGCGACAATGACAGACGCTCTGGAAACACCATATATTTT
>NA|TRBV3-1/TRBV3-2|NA|TRBJ2-4
CASSPGIHLASIQYF
TGTGCCAGCAGCCCAGGCATCCATCTAGCCTCCATTCAGTACTTC
>NA|TRBV9|NA|TRBJ2-5
CASSQQAGNKQETQYF
TGTGCCAGCAGCCAACAAGCCGGGAACAAACAAGAGACCCAGTACTTC
>NA|TRBV7-9|NA|TRBJ1-1
CASSKARQSMNTEAFF
TGTGCCAGCAGCAAAGCCCGACAGAGCATGAACACTGAAGCTTTCTTT
>NA|TRBV5-1|few|TRBJ1-1
CASSLGAKINREAFF
TGCGCCAGCAGCTTGGGGGCGAAAATAAATAGAGAAGCTTTCTTT
>NA|TRBV7-7|NA|TRBJ2-7
CASSETTGLWEQYF
TGTGCCAGCAGCGAGACGACGGGGTTATGGGAGCAGTACTTC
>TRBD1|TRBV7-9|NA|TRBJ1-1
CASSLGGTGASEAFF
TGTGCCAGCAGCTTAGGGGGGACAGGGGCGAGTGAAGCTTTCTTT
>NA|TRBV12-3/TRBV12-4|NA|TRBJ2-7
CASSQTGFEQYF
TGTGCCAGCAGTCAAACAGGGTTCGAGCAGTACTTC
>TRBD2|TRBV4-2|once|TRBJ2-1
CASSPPGTSGRANEQFF
TGTGCCAGCAGCCCTCCCGGGACTAGCGGGAGGGCCAATGAGCAGTTCTTC
>NA|TRBV12-2|NA|TRBJ2-1
CASRVRGAGNYNEQFF
TGTGCAAGTCGCGTCCGAGGAGCGGGGAATTACAATGAGCAGTTCTTC
>NA|TRBV14|NA|TRBJ1-1
CASRVTGIGVEAFF
TGTGCCAGCAGGGTAACAGGGATCGGAGTTGAAGCTTTCTTT
>NA|TRBV5-4|NA|TRBJ2-5
CASSPERETQYF
TGTGCCAGCAGCCCGGAGAGGGAGACCCAGTACTTC
>NA|TRBV28|NA|TRBJ2-3
CAAGPTSTDTQYF
TGTGCCGCGGGACCCACTAGCACAGATACGCAGTATTTT
>TRBD1|TRBV28|few|TRBJ1-5
CASSRGRRQPQHF
TGTGCCAGCAGCAGGGGGCGCAGACAGCCCCAGCATTTT
>NA|TRBV9|NA|TRBJ1-6
CASPDSPLHF
TGTGCCAGCCCGGATTCACCCCTCCACTTT
>NA|TRBV5-1|NA|TRBJ1-2
CASSLAGDGYTF
TGCGCCAGCAGCTTGGCGGGAGATGGCTACACCTTC
>NA|TRBV27|NA|TRBJ1-5
CASSPSVIQGNQPQHF
TGTGCCAGCAGTCCCTCGGTGATTCAAGGCAATCAGCCCCAGCATTTT
>TRBD1|TRBV24-1|NA|TRBJ1-5
CATSDPGQVSPQHF
TGTGCCACCAGTGATCCGGGACAGGTCTCGCCCCAGCATTTT
>NA|TRBV9|once|TRBJ2-1
CASSVGDKNEQFF
TGTGCCAGCAGCGTCGGGGATAAGAATGAGCAGTTCTTC
>NA|TRBV27|NA|TRBJ1-6
CASSLSGRLLHF
TGTGCCAGCAGTTTAAGCGGGAGATTACTCCACTTT
>TRBD1|TRBV27|NA|TRBJ2-4
CASSPQGWENIQYF
TGTGCCAGCAGTCCACAGGGGTGGGAAAACATTCAGTACTTC
>NA|TRBV2|many|TRBJ2-3
CASRGSGADTQYF
TGTGCCAGCAGGGGATCAGGGGCAGATACGCAGTATTTT
>NA|TRBV2|NA|TRBJ2-7
CASISVTYEQYF
TGTGCCAGCATATCAGTTACCTACGAGCAGTACTTC
>NA|TRBV5-1|NA|TRBJ1-6
CASSLVGRGYSPLHF
TGCGCCAGCAGCTTGGTCGGCAGGGGTTATTCACCCCTCCACTTT
>TRBD1|TRBV9|NA|TRBJ1-1
CASSVANGQGAAFF
TGTGCCAGCAGCGTAGCGAACGGACAGGGGGCAGCTTTCTTT
>TRBD1|TRBV10-1|NA|TRBJ1-3
CASGTGAGNTIYF
TGCGCCAGCGGGACAGGAGCTGGAAACACCATATATTTT
>NA|TRBV9|NA|TRBJ1-5
CASSVQGGQPQHF
TGTGCCAGCAGCGTACAAGGAGGCCAGCCCCAGCATTTT
>NA|TRBV12-3/TRBV12-4|NA|TRBJ1-1
CAITNPPDTEAFF
TGTGCCATCACTAATCCCCCAGACACTGAAGCTTTCTTT
>TRBD1|TRBV7-9|NA|TRBJ1-1
CASSLAAGAGGSEAFF
TGTGCCAGCAGCTTAGCCGCCGGGGCAGGGGGCTCGGAAGCTTTCTTT
>NA|TRBV7-9|NA|TRBJ2-3
CASSARASSTDTQYF
TGTGCCAGCAGCGCGCGGGCTTCTAGCACAGATACGCAGTATTTT
>NA|TRBV19|NA|TRBJ1-4
CASSTVGSLNEKLFF
TGTGCCAGTAGTACTGTGGGCAGCCTTAATGAAAAACTGTTTTTT
>TRBD1|TRBV2|NA|TRBJ1-2
CASTRVTGASGYGYTF
TGTGCCAGCACCCGGGTCACAGGGGCCTCGGGCTATGGCTACACCTTC
>TRBD1|TRBV19|NA|TRBJ1-5
CASSVPGQGANQPQHF
TGTGCCAGTAGTGTTCCGGGACAGGGTGCCAATCAGCCCCAGCATTTT